Included here is one TCR beta chain sequence, with context. This clone was counted between two and nine times. There is no known antigen for this receptor. Base qualities are not at hand, and no much larger clone is one base apart. The sample is drawn from a study of beta chain features in type 1 diabetes (dated by TCRdb to 2017 to 2018). About the investigation overall: No differences in mean age, gender distribution, total cell number or subset yield were found between patients and healthy donors. Across all samples, around 99 million sorted cells were examined, and cell number per subset correlated strongly with RNA yield. The study compared TCRB repertoires of sorted circulating CD4+ T cell subsets between recently diagnosed type 1 diabetes patients and matched healthy donors. Naive and central memory subsets were obtained from all 30 or so donors, but regulatory and stem cell-like memory subsets were isolated from only 8 patients and roughly 8 healthy donors.

The study at large found these results: Sequencing cDNA rather than genomic DNA could over-represent highly expressing activated cells, although activation and CD3 levels did not differ between groups. Naive, central memory and regulatory TCRB repertoires appeared to be more alike among patients than among healthy donors. Because the HLA sub-analyses included only small numbers of individuals, any influence of HLA type on TCRB rearrangement was left unresolved. PCR may preferentially amplify shorter templates, but because patient and control samples were amplified and corrected together, any resulting skew would affect both groups equally. Patients with type 1 diabetes made fewer insertions and deleted more nucleotides at VDJ recombination sites, implying thymic rearrangement abnormalities. Type 1 diabetes patients showed a moderate but significant shortening of TCRB CDR3 length in all four CD4+ subsets.

A single peripheral blood draw of about 120 mL on average was collected from each donor into heparinised tubes. A BD FACSAria II was used to sort naive, central memory, regulatory and stem cell-like memory CD4+ T cells with a panel that included CD45RO, CCR7, CD25, CD127, CD95 and CD27. All sorted populations exceeded 95% purity. PBMCs were isolated right away by Lymphoprep density gradient centrifugation and were stained directly, without culture. Samples were stained and sorted in pairs, with one healthy donor and one patient per experiment, so that batch effects were minimized. The entire amount of isolated RNA was reverse transcribed using the High Capacity cDNA Reverse Transcription Kit, so the sequenced TCRB transcripts were expressed ones. Deep immunoSEQ sequencing was performed on naive, central memory and regulatory T cell samples, with an average of around 3.4 million total reads per sample. Sorted cells were lysed in RLT buffer, and RNA was extracted using DNase-treated RNeasy Micro or Mini kits according to cell number. To prevent cross-contamination, each cell subset was processed individually, whereas patient and healthy donor samples were processed jointly. Using the immunoSEQ multiplex PCR, TCRB sequences were amplified from cDNA into 87-bp fragments spanning the CDR3 region. The amplicons were sequenced using the Illumina HiSeq platform. The original pipeline was this. Synthetic template baselines were used to correct PCR bias computationally, reads within Hamming distance 2 were collapsed, and singletons that could not be merged were discarded. Reads were aligned to IMGT to assign V, D and J genes, CDR3 length, and insertions or deletions at six rearrangement sites. Within each subset, clonotype counts were normalized to the number of sorted cells before true diversity and Gini coefficients were calculated with the tcR R package. Repertoire sharing was quantified using the overlap coefficient calculated on TCRB nucleotide sequences. TCRdb mirrors the immuneACCESS table, restricted to in-frame sequences. Some clones are absent from its copies; in checked studies, under half trace to an unresolved V gene, and the reason for the others is unknown. The V and J calls and clone size come from that table; D and trimming were worked out from the DNA. For this sample there are about 150,000 clones; less than 9.5% appear just once. The biggest ten clones account for 2% to 3% of the sample.

This TCR was sampled from a woman between 18 and 29 years old in good health. Sequences were obtained from central memory CD4+ T cells from blood.

The DNA sequence is as follows: TGTGCCTGGAGTGTCTTCTCAGGGGAGCAGTTCTTC. Its product reads: CAWSVFSGEQFF. The rearranged chain carries TRBV30 and TRBJ2-1; the D gene is perhaps TRBD1, on 5 matching bases. The V and J ends are trimmed by 0 bases and 10 bases, leaving 10 bases between them. Its CDR3 holds 12 amino acids, cysteine through phenylalanine. The entry retains the CDR3 DNA only, 36 bases that are in frame from base 1. Via the germline V gene (reference sequence), CDR1 is GTSNPN and CDR2 SVGIG.